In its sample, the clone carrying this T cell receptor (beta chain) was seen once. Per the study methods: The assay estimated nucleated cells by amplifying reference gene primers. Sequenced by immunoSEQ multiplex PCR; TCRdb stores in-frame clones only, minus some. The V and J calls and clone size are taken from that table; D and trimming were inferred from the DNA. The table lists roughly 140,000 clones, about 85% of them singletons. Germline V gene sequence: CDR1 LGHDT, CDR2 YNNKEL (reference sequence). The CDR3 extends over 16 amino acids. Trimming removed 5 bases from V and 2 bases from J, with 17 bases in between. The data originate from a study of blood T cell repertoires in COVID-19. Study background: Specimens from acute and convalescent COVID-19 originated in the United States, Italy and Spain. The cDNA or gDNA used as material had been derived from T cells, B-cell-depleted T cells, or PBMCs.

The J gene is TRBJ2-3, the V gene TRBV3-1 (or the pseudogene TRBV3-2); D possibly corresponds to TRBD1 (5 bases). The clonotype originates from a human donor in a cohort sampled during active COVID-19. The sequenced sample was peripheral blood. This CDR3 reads CASSYNRSNLTDTQYF. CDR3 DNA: TGTGCCAGCAGCTACAACAGGAGTAACCTCACAGATACGCAGTATTTT.